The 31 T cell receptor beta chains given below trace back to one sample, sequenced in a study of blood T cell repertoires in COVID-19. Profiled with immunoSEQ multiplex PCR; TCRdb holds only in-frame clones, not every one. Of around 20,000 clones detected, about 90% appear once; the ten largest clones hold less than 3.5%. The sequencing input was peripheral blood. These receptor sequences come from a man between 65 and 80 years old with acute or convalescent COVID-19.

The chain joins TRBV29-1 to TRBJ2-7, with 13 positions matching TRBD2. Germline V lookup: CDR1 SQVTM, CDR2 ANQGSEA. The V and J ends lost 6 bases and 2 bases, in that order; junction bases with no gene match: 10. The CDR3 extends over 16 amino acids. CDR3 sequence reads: CSVAGTSGVHAYEQYF. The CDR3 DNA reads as TGCAGCGTCGCTGGGACTAGCGGGGTTCATGCCTACGAGCAGTACTTC.

CDR3 bases: TGTGCCAGCAGTTACTCGTTTGGGGGCAGCTCCTACGAGCAGTACTTC. Residues: CASSYSFGGSSYEQYF. The rearrangement links TRBV6-2 or TRBV6-3 to TRBJ2-7; D might be TRBD1 (6 bases). The V end lost 0 bases, the J end lost 0 bases, and 12 bases lay between the germline ends. There are 16 residues in the CDR3. The germline CDR1 and CDR2 sequences are MNHEY and SVGEGT.

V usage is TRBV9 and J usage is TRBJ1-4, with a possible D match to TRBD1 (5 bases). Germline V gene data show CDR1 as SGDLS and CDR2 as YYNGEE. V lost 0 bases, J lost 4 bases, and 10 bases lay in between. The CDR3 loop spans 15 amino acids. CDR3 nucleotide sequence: TGTGCCAGCAGCGTAGGGAACAGGTTTAATGAAAAACTGTTTTTT. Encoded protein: CASSVGNRFNEKLFF. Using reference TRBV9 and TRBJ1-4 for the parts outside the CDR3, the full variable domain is DSGVTQTPKHLITATGQRVTLRCSPRSGDLSVYWYQQSLDQGLQFLIQYYNGEERAKGNILERFSAQQFPDLHSELNLSSLELGDSALYFCASSVGNRFNEKLFFGSGTQLSVL.

DNA for the CDR3: TGTGCCAGTAGTAGGAAGGCGGGGGGGATACAAGAGACCCAGTACTTC. This encodes CASSRKAGGIQETQYF. This sequence joins TRBV19 and TRBJ2-5, with 9 bases matching TRBD2. V shed 4 bases and J 2 bases; nucleotides not matched to a gene: 8. Germline CDR1 LNHDA, CDR2 SQIVND (reference sequence). The CDR3 contains 16 residues.

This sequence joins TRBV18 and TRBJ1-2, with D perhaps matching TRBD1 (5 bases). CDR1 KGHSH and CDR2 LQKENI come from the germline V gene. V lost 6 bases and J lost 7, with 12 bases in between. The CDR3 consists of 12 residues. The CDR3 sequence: CASSPQGGGYTF. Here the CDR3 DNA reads TGTGCCAGCTCCCCGCAGGGAGGTGGCTACACCTTC.

DNA for the CDR3: TGCGCCAGCAGCCAAGACTTCACAGGGTGGTCCTTGTACCAAGAGACCCAGTACTTC. This encodes CASSQDFTGWSLYQETQYF. This chain joins TRBV4-3 and TRBJ2-5; D might be TRBD1 (6 bases). Germline V gene data show CDR1 as LGHNA and CDR2 as YSLEER. V lost 0 bases and J 0 bases, leaving 20 bases between the germline ends. The CDR3 consists of 19 residues.

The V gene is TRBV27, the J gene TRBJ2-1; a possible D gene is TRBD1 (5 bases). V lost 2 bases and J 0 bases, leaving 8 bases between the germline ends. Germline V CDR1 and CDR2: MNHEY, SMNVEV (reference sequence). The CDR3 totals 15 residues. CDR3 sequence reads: CASSLADNSYNEQFF. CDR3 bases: TGTGCCAGCAGTTTAGCGGACAACTCCTACAATGAGCAGTTCTTC.

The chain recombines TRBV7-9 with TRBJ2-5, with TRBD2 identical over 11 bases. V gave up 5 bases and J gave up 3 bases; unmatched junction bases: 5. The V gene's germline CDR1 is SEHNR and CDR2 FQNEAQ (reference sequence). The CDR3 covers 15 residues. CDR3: CASSPGLAGKETQYF. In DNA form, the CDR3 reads TGTGCCAGCAGCCCAGGACTAGCGGGTAAAGAGACCCAGTACTTC. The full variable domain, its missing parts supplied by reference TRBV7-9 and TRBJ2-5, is DTGVSQNPRHKITKRGQNVTFRCDPISEHNRLYWYRQTLGQGPEFLTYFQNEAQLEKSRLLSDRFSAERPKGSFSTLEIQRTEQGDSAMYLCASSPGLAGKETQYFGPGTRLLVL.

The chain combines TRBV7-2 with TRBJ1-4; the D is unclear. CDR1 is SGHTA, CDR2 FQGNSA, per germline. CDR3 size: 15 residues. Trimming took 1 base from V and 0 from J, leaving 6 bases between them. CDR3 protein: CASSLVAATNEKLFF. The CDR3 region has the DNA TGTGCCAGCAGCTTAGTGGCTGCAACTAATGAAAAACTGTTTTTT.

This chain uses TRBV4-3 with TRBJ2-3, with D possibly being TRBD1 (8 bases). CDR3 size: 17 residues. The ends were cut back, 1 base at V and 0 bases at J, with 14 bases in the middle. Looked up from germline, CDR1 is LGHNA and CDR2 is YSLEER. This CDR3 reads CASSQAAQGGSTDTQYF. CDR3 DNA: TGCGCCAGCAGCCAAGCCGCACAGGGGGGGAGCACAGATACGCAGTATTTT.

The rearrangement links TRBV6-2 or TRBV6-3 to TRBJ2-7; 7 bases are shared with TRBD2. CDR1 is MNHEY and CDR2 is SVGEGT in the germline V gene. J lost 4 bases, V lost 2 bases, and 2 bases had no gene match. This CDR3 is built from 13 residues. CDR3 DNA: TGTGCCAGCAGTTACGTCGGGGGGTACGAGCAGTACTTC. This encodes CASSYVGGYEQYF.

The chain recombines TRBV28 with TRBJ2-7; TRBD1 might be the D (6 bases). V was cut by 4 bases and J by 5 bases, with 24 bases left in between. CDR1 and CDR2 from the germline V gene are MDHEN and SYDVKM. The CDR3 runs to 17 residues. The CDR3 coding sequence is TGTGCCAGCAGTTCGAACTCAGGGTTACTGGGGGCTCACGAGCAGTACTTC. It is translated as CASSSNSGLLGAHEQYF.

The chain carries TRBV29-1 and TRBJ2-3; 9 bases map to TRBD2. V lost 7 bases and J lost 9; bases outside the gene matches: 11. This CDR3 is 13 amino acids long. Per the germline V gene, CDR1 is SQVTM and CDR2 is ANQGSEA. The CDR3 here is CSAAGGDDGTQYF. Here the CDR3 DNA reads TGCAGCGCAGCGGGAGGTGATGACGGAACGCAGTATTTT.

In DNA form, the CDR3 reads TGTGCCATCAGTGGGAGCGGATCCACCGGGGAGCTGTTTTTT. Its translation is CAISGSGSTGELFF. V and J are TRBV10-3 and TRBJ2-2, with D possibly being TRBD2 (5 bases). The V and J ends lost 4 bases and 4 bases respectively, with 10 bases between them. The CDR3 has 14 residues. In germline, CDR1 is ENHRY, CDR2 SYGVKD.

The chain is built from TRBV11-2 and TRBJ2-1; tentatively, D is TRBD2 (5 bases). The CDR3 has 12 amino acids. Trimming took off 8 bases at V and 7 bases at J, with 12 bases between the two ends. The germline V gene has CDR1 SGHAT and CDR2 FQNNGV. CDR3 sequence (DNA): TGTGCCAGCGGGAGATCAGTGAATGAGCAGTTCTTC. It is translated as CASGRSVNEQFF. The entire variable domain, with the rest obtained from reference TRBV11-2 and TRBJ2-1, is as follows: EAGVAQSPRYKIIEKRQSVAFWCNPISGHATLYWYQQILGQGPKLLIQFQNNGVVDDSQLPKDRFSAERLKGVDSTLKIQPAKLEDSAVYLCASGRSVNEQFFGPGTRLTVL.

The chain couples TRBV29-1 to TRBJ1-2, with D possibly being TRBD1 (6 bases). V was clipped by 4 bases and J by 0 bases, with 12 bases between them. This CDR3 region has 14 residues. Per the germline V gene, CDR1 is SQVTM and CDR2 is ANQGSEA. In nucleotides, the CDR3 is TGCAGCGTTGTGCAGGGGAGGGCTAACTATGGCTACACCTTC. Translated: CSVVQGRANYGYTF.

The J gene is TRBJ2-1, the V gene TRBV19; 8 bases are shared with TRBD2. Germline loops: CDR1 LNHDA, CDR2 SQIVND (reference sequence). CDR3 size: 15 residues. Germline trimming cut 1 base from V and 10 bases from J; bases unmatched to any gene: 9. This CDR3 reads CASSIGTSIVKEQFF. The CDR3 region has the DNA TGTGCCAGTAGTATAGGGACTAGCATCGTGAAGGAGCAGTTCTTC.

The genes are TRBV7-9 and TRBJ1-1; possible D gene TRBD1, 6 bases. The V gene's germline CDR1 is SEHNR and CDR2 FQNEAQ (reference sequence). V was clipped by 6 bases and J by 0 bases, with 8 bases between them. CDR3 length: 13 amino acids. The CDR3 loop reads CASRGQLNTEAFF. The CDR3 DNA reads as TGTGCCAGCAGAGGACAGCTGAACACTGAAGCTTTCTTT.

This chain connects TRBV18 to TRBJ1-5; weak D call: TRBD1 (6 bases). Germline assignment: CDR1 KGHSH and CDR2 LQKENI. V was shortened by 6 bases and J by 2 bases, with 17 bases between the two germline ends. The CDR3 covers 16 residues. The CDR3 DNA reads TGTGCCAGCTCGCCAACAGGGAAGGGGGGCAATCAGCCCCAGCATTTT. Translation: CASSPTGKGGNQPQHF.

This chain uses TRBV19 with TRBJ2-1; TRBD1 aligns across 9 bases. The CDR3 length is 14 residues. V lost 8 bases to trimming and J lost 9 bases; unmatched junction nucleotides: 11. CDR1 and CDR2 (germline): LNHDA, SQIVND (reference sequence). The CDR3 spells CASGARTGVVEQFF. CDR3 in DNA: TGTGCCAGTGGGGCCCGGACAGGGGTGGTTGAGCAGTTCTTC.

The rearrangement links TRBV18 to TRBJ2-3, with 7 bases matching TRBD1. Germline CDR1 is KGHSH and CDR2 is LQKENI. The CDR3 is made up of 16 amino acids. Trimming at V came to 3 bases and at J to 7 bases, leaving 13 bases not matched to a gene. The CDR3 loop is CASSPQVRGGAYTQYF. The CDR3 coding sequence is TGTGCCAGCTCACCCCAAGTCCGAGGGGGCGCATATACGCAGTATTTT.

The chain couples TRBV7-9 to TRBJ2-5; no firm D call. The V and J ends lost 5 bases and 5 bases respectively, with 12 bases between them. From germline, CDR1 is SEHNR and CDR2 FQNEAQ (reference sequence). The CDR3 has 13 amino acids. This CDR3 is CASSPPRSETQYF. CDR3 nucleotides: TGTGCCAGCAGCCCCCCGAGGTCCGAGACCCAGTACTTC.

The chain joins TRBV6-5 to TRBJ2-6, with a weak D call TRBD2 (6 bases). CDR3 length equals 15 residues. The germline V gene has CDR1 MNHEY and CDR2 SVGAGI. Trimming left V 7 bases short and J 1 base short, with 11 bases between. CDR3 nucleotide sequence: TGTGCCAGCACTGGGGGGTCATCTGGGGCCAACGTCCTGACTTTC. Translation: CASTGGSSGANVLTF.

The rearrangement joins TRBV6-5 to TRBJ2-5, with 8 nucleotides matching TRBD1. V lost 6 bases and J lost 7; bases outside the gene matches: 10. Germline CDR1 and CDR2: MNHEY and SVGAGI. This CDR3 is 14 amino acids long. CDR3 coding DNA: TGTGCCAGCAGCGGACAGGGTGTTTGGGGGACCCAGTACTTC. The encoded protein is CASSGQGVWGTQYF.

In nucleotides, the CDR3 is TGCGCCAGCAGCTCACTAGCGGAAAGCACAGATACGCAGTATTTT. Translated: CASSSLAESTDTQYF. The chain uses TRBV5-1 and TRBJ2-3; 8 bases match TRBD2. The CDR3 is 15 residues long. Trimming took 3 bases from V and 0 from J; bases not matched to a gene: 3. Germline V lookup: CDR1 SGHRS, CDR2 YFSETQ.

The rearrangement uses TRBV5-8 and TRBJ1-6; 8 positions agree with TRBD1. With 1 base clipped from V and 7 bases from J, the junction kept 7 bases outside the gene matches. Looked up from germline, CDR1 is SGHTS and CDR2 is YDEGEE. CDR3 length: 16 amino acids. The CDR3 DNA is TGTGCCAGCAGCTTGTCGGGACAGGCCCGGAATTCACCCCTCCACTTT. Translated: CASSLSGQARNSPLHF.

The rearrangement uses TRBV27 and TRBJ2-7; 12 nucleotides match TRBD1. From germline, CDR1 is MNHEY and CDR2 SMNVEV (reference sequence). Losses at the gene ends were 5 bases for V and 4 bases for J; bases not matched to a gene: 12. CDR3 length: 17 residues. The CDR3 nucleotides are TGTGCCAGCAGTACGACCGGGACAGGGGGCGTTCGGTACGAGCAGTACTTC. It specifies CASSTTGTGGVRYEQYF.

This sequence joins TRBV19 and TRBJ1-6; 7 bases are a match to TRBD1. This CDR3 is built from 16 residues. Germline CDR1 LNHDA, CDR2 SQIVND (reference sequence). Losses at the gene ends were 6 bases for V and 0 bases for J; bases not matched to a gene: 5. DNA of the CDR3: TGTGCCAGTAGACGGGACAGCATCTCCTATAATTCACCCCTCCACTTT. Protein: CASRRDSISYNSPLHF.

Here the CDR3 DNA reads TGCGCCAGCAGTATGTCCCCCCTCGGCGGGACCGGGGAGCTGTTTTTT. Protein product: CASSMSPLGGTGELFF. This chain connects TRBV5-1 to TRBJ2-2, with a possible D match to TRBD2 (5 bases). Trimming cost V 5 bases and J 5 bases, with 19 bases left between them. CDR3 length: 16 amino acids. In germline, CDR1 is SGHRS, CDR2 YFSETQ.

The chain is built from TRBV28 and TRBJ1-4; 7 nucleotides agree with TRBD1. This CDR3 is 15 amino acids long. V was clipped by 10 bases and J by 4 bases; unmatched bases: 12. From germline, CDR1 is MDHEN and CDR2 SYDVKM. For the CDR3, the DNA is TGTGCCACATTACAGGACAGGAACTTTAATGAAAAACTGTTTTTT. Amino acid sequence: CATLQDRNFNEKLFF. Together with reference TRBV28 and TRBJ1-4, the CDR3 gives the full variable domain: DVKVTQSSRYLVKRTGEKVFLECVQDMDHENMFWYRQDPGLGLRLIYFSYDVKMKEKGDIPEGYSVSREKKERFSLILESASTNQTSMYLCATLQDRNFNEKLFFGSGTQLSVL.

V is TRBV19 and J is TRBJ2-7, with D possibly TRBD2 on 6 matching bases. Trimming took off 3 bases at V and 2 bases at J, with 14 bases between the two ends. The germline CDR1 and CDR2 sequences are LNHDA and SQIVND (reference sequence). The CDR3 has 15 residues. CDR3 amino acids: CASSIGGTRTYEQYF. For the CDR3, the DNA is TGTGCCAGTAGTATCGGCGGGACGAGGACCTACGAGCAGTACTTC.